Shown below are 17 T cell receptor beta chains from a single sample sequenced in a study of blood T cell repertoires in COVID-19. Generated by immunoSEQ multiplex PCR, the TCRdb table keeps only in-frame clones and is missing some. In the table there are 100,000 to 110,000 clones, about nine tenths of which are singletons. The source material was peripheral blood. The source of these receptors is a man between 45 and 60 years old with active COVID-19.

The chain recombines TRBV19 with TRBJ2-6; 10 nucleotides agree with TRBD1. CDR3 length: 17 residues. Losses at the gene ends were 9 bases for V and 2 bases for J; bases not matched to a gene: 10. The V gene's germline CDR1 is LNHDA and CDR2 SQIVND (reference sequence). CDR3 protein: CASQPGQGITGANVLTF. The CDR3 nucleotides read TGTGCCAGCCAGCCGGGACAGGGGATTACTGGGGCCAACGTCCTGACTTTC.

CDR3 protein: CASGLVNGETQYF. The CDR3 bases are TGTGCTAGTGGTTTGGTAAACGGAGAGACCCAGTACTTC. The J gene is TRBJ2-5, the V gene TRBV12-5; D unresolved. Germline values: CDR1 LGHNT, CDR2 FRNRAP. The CDR3 is made up of 13 amino acids. V dropped 0 bases and J dropped 4 bases, with 6 bases sitting between them.

This clone showed up just once. The chain links TRBV6-5 to TRBJ2-3; 9 nucleotides agree with TRBD2. Per the germline V gene, CDR1 is MNHEY and CDR2 is SVGAGI. The CDR3 is made up of 13 amino acids. V shed 9 bases and J 5 bases; nucleotides not matched to a gene: 6. The CDR3: CASLRAGGDTQYF. The CDR3 DNA follows: TGTGCCAGTCTTAGAGCGGGGGGAGATACGCAGTATTTT.

This clone is a singleton in its sample. The chain joins TRBV7-8 to TRBJ2-1; D might be TRBD1 (5 bases). CDR3 length: 16 residues. Trimming removed 1 base at V and 6 bases at J, with 16 bases between. Germline loops: CDR1 SGHVS, CDR2 FQNEAQ. This CDR3 is CASSLGRSGPLNEQFF. DNA of the CDR3: TGTGCCAGCAGCTTAGGTCGGTCAGGGCCTCTCAATGAGCAGTTCTTC.

V and J are TRBV5-6 and TRBJ2-1, with 8 bases matching TRBD1. The CDR3 extends over 15 amino acids. CDR1 and CDR2 (germline): SGHDT, YYEEEE. With V trimmed by 4 bases and J by 3 bases, 6 bases remained unmatched. CDR3 loop: CASSPRQGYYNEQFF. CDR3 DNA: TGTGCCAGCAGCCCAAGACAGGGGTACTACAATGAGCAGTTCTTC.

This rearrangement joins TRBV7-9 to TRBJ2-3, with 11 nucleotides matching TRBD2. Trimming cost V 5 bases and J 5 bases; bases outside gene matches: 9. Germline V gives CDR1 SEHNR, CDR2 FQNEAQ (reference sequence). CDR3 length: 16 residues. CDR3 loop: CASSPTSGSLGDTQYF. CDR3 DNA: TGTGCCAGCAGCCCCACTAGCGGGAGTTTGGGAGATACGCAGTATTTT.

The rearrangement uses TRBV2 and TRBJ2-1, with 10 bases lining up with TRBD2. In germline, CDR1 is SNHLY, CDR2 FYNNEI. The V segment lost 5 bases and the J segment 6 bases; nucleotides outside the gene matches: 10. This CDR3 is 16 amino acids long. CDR3 DNA sequence: TGTGCCAGCAGTTTAAGCGGGGGGGCCGGTACCAATGAGCAGTTCTTC. It yields the protein CASSLSGGAGTNEQFF.

The gene calls are TRBV2 and TRBJ2-1; perhaps TRBD1 as D (5 bases). The germline CDR1 and CDR2 sequences are SNHLY and FYNNEI. V was clipped by 4 bases and J by 6 bases, with 13 bases between them. CDR3 length: 14 amino acids. The CDR3 loop reads CASSGGPMANEQFF. In nucleotides, the CDR3 is TGTGCCAGCAGTGGGGGCCCTATGGCCAATGAGCAGTTCTTC.

CDR3 residues: CASSPTSGEQETQYF. The DNA of the CDR3 is TGTGCCAGCAGTCCGACTAGCGGCGAACAAGAGACCCAGTACTTC. The chain links TRBV3-1 (or the pseudogene TRBV3-2) to TRBJ2-5; TRBD2 agrees at 9 bases. Trimming took 6 bases from V and 2 from J; bases not matched to a gene: 7. This CDR3 is built from 15 residues. The germline gives CDR1 LGHDT, CDR2 YNNKEL (reference sequence).

This clone has a single count. The chain couples TRBV7-6 to TRBJ2-7; D is undetermined. Trimming stripped 5 bases from V and 4 bases from J, with 9 bases between. This CDR3 has 12 amino acids. Per germline, CDR1 SGHVS and CDR2 FNYEAQ. This CDR3 reads CASSAPGYEQYV. CDR3 nucleotides: TGTGCCAGCAGCGCGCCTGGTTACGAGCAGTACGTC.

This clone was seen a single time. The chain employs TRBV27 and TRBJ1-1, with D unclear. Looked up from germline, CDR1 is MNHEY and CDR2 is SMNVEV (reference sequence). V was shortened by 6 bases and J by 0 bases, with 20 bases between the two germline ends. The length of the CDR3 is 17 residues. The CDR3 region is CASSSSAGNPMNTEAFF. DNA of the CDR3: TGTGCCAGCAGCTCCTCGGCCGGGAACCCGATGAACACTGAAGCTTTCTTT.

This clone has a handful of counts. V is TRBV9 and J is TRBJ2-3, with unresolved D. The V end was cut by 3 bases, the J end by 3 bases, with 11 bases between. CDR3 length: 14 residues. CDR1 and CDR2 from the germline V gene are SGDLS and YYNGEE. The CDR3 protein is CASSARHRTDTQYF. CDR3 nucleotides: TGTGCCAGCAGCGCAAGACATAGGACAGATACGCAGTATTTT.

The chain combines TRBV3-1 (or the pseudogene TRBV3-2) with TRBJ2-5; 8 nucleotides match TRBD2. CDR1 and CDR2 from the germline V gene are LGHDT and YNNKEL (reference sequence). This CDR3 has 16 amino acids. V dropped 4 bases and J dropped 2; count of bases not matched to a gene: 9. In nucleotides, the CDR3 is TGTGCCAGCAGCCCCTTCCCCCCGGGGGGGCAAGAGACCCAGTACTTC. Protein: CASSPFPPGGQETQYF.

The V gene is TRBV28, the J gene TRBJ1-6; TRBD1 matches at 7 bases. Germline V gene data show CDR1 as MDHEN and CDR2 as SYDVKM. This CDR3 region has 18 residues. V lost 2 bases to trimming and J lost 9 bases; unmatched junction nucleotides: 16. The CDR3 DNA reads as TGTGCCAGCAGTTTAAAGTACAGGGGAATGAGCTATGGTTCACCCCTCCACTTT. Encoded protein: CASSLKYRGMSYGSPLHF.

The rearrangement joins TRBV7-9 to TRBJ1-1; D is ambiguous. Germline-derived CDR1 and CDR2 are SEHNR and FQNEAQ (reference sequence). Trimming stripped 3 bases from V and 6 bases from J, with 11 bases between. The CDR3 has 13 residues. CDR3: CASSLGVNAEAFF. The CDR3 nucleotides are TGTGCCAGCAGCTTGGGAGTCAACGCTGAAGCTTTCTTT.

The CDR3 nucleotides read TGTGCCAGCAGCTTGCTGGACAGGAGCACAGATACGCAGTATTTT. Translation: CASSLLDRSTDTQYF. This chain uses TRBV9 with TRBJ2-3, with 7 bases that match TRBD1. Germline CDR1 reads SGDLS; CDR2 reads YYNGEE. CDR3 length equals 15 residues. The V and J ends lost 4 bases and 0 bases, in that order; junction bases with no gene match: 5. The whole variable domain, remainder taken from reference TRBV9 and TRBJ2-3, is DSGVTQTPKHLITATGQRVTLRCSPRSGDLSVYWYQQSLDQGLQFLIQYYNGEERAKGNILERFSAQQFPDLHSELNLSSLELGDSALYFCASSLLDRSTDTQYFGPGTRLTVL.

The chain employs TRBV5-1 and TRBJ1-1, with D possibly being TRBD1 (5 bases). The V end lost 6 bases, the J end lost 0 bases, and 12 bases lay between the germline ends. Germline loops: CDR1 SGHRS, CDR2 YFSETQ. The CDR3 covers 14 residues. CDR3 amino acids: CASKNQGLNTEAFF. The CDR3 DNA reads as TGCGCCAGCAAAAATCAGGGCCTGAACACTGAAGCTTTCTTT.